What follows are 32 T cell receptor beta chains derived from one specimen sequenced in a study of blood T cell repertoires in COVID-19. This table comes from immunoSEQ multiplex PCR, and its TCRdb copy is limited to in-frame clones, with some not included. Of about 93,000 clones listed, about 80% are singletons. The sequenced sample was peripheral blood. These receptors came from a human donor in a cohort sampled during active COVID-19.

This clone appeared a few times. The chain combines TRBV6-1 with TRBJ1-1, with D unclear. Trimming stripped 2 bases from V and 0 bases from J, with 16 bases between. This CDR3 region has 17 residues. The V gene's germline CDR1 is MNHNS and CDR2 SASEGT. The CDR3 DNA sequence: TGTGCCAGCAGTGAAAGGATTTCAGACATCATGAACACTGAAGCTTTCTTT. Encoded protein: CASSERISDIMNTEAFF.

The chain couples TRBV6-6 to TRBJ1-5; tentatively, D is TRBD1 (6 bases). Germline V CDR1 and CDR2: MNHNY, SVGAGI (reference sequence). The CDR3 is made up of 15 amino acids. V lost 0 bases and J lost 2, with 8 bases in between. This CDR3 is CASSYSQGRNQPQHF. The CDR3 region has the DNA TGTGCCAGCAGTTACTCACAGGGACGCAATCAGCCCCAGCATTTT.

The chain recombines TRBV6-1 with TRBJ2-3; weak D call: TRBD1 (7 bases). This CDR3 is 15 amino acids long. Per the germline V gene, CDR1 is MNHNS and CDR2 is SASEGT. V was pared by 3 bases and J by 2 bases, with 12 bases between. As DNA, the CDR3 is TGTGCCAGCAGTGAGGGCAGGGGGGTCACAGATACGCAGTATTTT. As protein: CASSEGRGVTDTQYF.

Comments on this clone: The identical CDR3 is also encoded by other nucleotide sequences in the sample. This chain uses TRBV18 with TRBJ2-7; weak D call: TRBD1 (5 bases). The CDR3 spans 13 residues. V was cut by 3 bases and J by 0 bases, with 6 bases left in between. The germline CDR1 and CDR2 sequences are KGHSH and LQKENI. CDR3 DNA: TGTGCCAGCTCACCCGACAGCTCCTACGAGCAGTACTTC. Its translation is CASSPDSSYEQYF.

This chain links TRBV7-8 with TRBJ1-3; D gene ambiguous. Germline V gene sequence: CDR1 SGHVS, CDR2 FQNEAQ. This CDR3 comprises 13 residues. Trimming took off 5 bases at V and 5 bases at J, with 10 bases between the two ends. The DNA of the CDR3 is TGTGCCAGCAGCCTACGAGGCCGAAACACCATATATTTT. Translating gives CASSLRGRNTIYF.

The chain carries TRBV2 and TRBJ2-7; D call uncertain. Germline V gene data show CDR1 as SNHLY and CDR2 as FYNNEI. The CDR3 has 11 amino acids. V gave up 4 bases and J gave up 8 bases, with 9 bases separating them. Here the CDR3 reads CASSALGQQYF. For the CDR3, the DNA is TGTGCCAGCAGTGCGCTGGGCCAGCAGTACTTC.

The CDR3 coding sequence is TGTGCCAGCAGCTTAATAAAAGGTGACCAGGGGAATCAGCCCCAGCATTTT. Protein sequence: CASSLIKGDQGNQPQHF. The V gene is TRBV7-8, the J gene TRBJ1-5; D might be TRBD1 (6 bases). CDR3 length: 17 amino acids. Per the germline V gene, CDR1 is SGHVS and CDR2 is FQNEAQ. V shed 2 bases and J shed 4 bases, with 18 bases lying between them.

The chain recombines TRBV2 with TRBJ2-5; 11 bases match TRBD2. V shed 4 bases, J shed 4 bases, and the junction held 2 bases outside the gene matches. This CDR3 contains 14 residues. From germline, CDR1 is SNHLY and CDR2 FYNNEI. CDR3 in amino acids: CASSGLAGTETQYF. The CDR3 DNA sequence: TGTGCCAGCAGTGGACTAGCGGGAACAGAGACCCAGTACTTC.

Turning to this clone: Just one base apart from a much larger clone, this may be a read error. V is TRBV11-2 and J is TRBJ1-2, with 7 bases fitting TRBD1. V trimming: 5 bases; J trimming: 4 bases; junction bases outside the gene matches: 4. This CDR3 is 13 amino acids long. CDR1 SGHAT and CDR2 FQNNGV come from the germline V gene. Written as DNA, the CDR3 is TGTGCCAGCAGCCCGACAGGGATCTATGGCTACACCTTC. Its translation is CASSPTGIYGYTF.

V and J are TRBV7-9 and TRBJ2-1, with D perhaps TRBD2 (6 bases). The CDR3 totals 14 residues. Germline CDR1 SEHNR, CDR2 FQNEAQ (reference sequence). Trimming cost V 2 bases and J 7 bases, with 12 bases left between them. In nucleotides, the CDR3 is TGTGCCAGCAGCTTAACCGGGAGTTTGAATGAGCAGTTCTTC. Its protein is CASSLTGSLNEQFF.

V usage is TRBV30 and J usage is TRBJ2-7, with TRBD1 identical over 7 bases. The CDR3 sequence is 13 residues long. The germline V gene encodes CDR1 GTSNPN and CDR2 SVGIG (reference sequence). J was trimmed by 2 bases and V by 4 bases; bases with no gene match: 5. The CDR3 region is CAWKRDRPYEQYF. The DNA for the CDR3 is TGTGCCTGGAAACGGGACAGACCCTACGAGCAGTACTTC.

Only one count was recorded for this clone. The gene calls are TRBV11-2 and TRBJ2-1, with 8 nucleotides matching TRBD2. The CDR3 covers 15 residues. V was pared by 2 bases and J by 6 bases, with 6 bases of the junction left unmatched. CDR1 SGHAT and CDR2 FQNNGV come from the germline V gene. CDR3 in DNA: TGTGCCAGCAGCTTACCAGGACTAGCAAGCAATGAGCAGTTCTTC. Translation: CASSLPGLASNEQFF.

The chain is built from TRBV9 and TRBJ2-2, with D possibly matching TRBD1 (5 bases). V shed 0 bases and J shed 2 bases, with 17 bases lying between them. The CDR3 loop spans 18 amino acids. CDR1 and CDR2 (germline): SGDLS, YYNGEE. The CDR3 loop reads CASSVGGRVGVNTGELFF. The CDR3 coding sequence is TGTGCCAGCAGCGTAGGAGGCAGGGTAGGGGTTAACACCGGGGAGCTGTTTTTT.

The rearrangement uses TRBV5-6 and TRBJ1-1; possible D gene TRBD1, 6 bases. Germline V CDR1 and CDR2: SGHDT, YYEEEE. Between the trimmed V and J ends, which lost 3 bases and 10 bases, there was a span of 13 bases. This CDR3 is built from 12 residues. CDR3 protein: CASSSQGVGAFF. The CDR3 nucleotides are TGTGCCAGCAGCTCACAGGGTGTTGGAGCTTTCTTT.

The chain links TRBV19 to TRBJ2-1, with 14 bases lining up with TRBD2. The trim removed 8 bases at V and 10 bases at J, leaving 10 bases unmatched. The CDR3 runs to 15 residues. CDR1 is LNHDA, CDR2 SQIVND, per germline (reference sequence). CDR3 residues: CASVPGTSGSWEQFF. CDR3 bases: TGTGCCAGTGTACCCGGGACTAGCGGGAGTTGGGAGCAGTTCTTC.

CDR3 DNA: TGTGCCACCAGTGATTACACAGCGGGCAATGAGCAGTTCTTC. Protein sequence: CATSDYTAGNEQFF. The chain joins TRBV24-1 to TRBJ2-1, with a weak D call TRBD2 (6 bases). Trimming shortened V by 2 bases and J by 6 bases, and 10 bases separated the two germline ends. The CDR3 contains 14 residues. Germline values: CDR1 KGHDR, CDR2 SFDVKD.

The chain carries TRBV10-3 and TRBJ1-6; D might be TRBD1 (6 bases). Germline V gene lookup returns CDR1 ENHRY and CDR2 SYGVKD. The CDR3 runs to 14 residues. The V and J ends lost 5 bases and 6 bases respectively, with 11 bases between them. CDR3 in DNA: TGTGCCATCAGTCAGGGGAGTGGTAATTCACCCCTCCACTTT. Translation: CAISQGSGNSPLHF.

The chain combines TRBV28 with TRBJ2-5; the match to TRBD2 covers 9 bases. V lost 2 bases to trimming and J lost 5 bases; unmatched junction nucleotides: 15. Germline V gives CDR1 MDHEN, CDR2 SYDVKM. This CDR3 spans 18 amino acids. The CDR3 nucleotides are TGTGCCAGCAGTTTAGCGGGAGGGCCTGTAGGAGGAAGGGAGACCCAGTACTTC. Protein product: CASSLAGGPVGGRETQYF.

This chain connects TRBV28 to TRBJ1-5, with a weak D call TRBD1 (5 bases). V lost 4 bases to trimming and J lost 6 bases, with 25 bases between them. This CDR3 contains 18 residues. Germline lookup yields CDR1 MDHEN and CDR2 SYDVKM. As DNA, the CDR3 is TGTGCCAGCAGTTCCTATGACCGGGTTTACGGGGGAGGTCAGCCCCAGCATTTT. This sequence encodes CASSSYDRVYGGGQPQHF.

This chain uses TRBV5-1 with TRBJ2-5; 9 bases are shared with TRBD1. Germline V gene lookup returns CDR1 SGHRS and CDR2 YFSETQ. The CDR3 contains 14 residues. The V segment lost 0 bases and the J segment 5 bases; nucleotides outside the gene matches: 2. The CDR3 loop reads CASSLAGQGETQYF. The CDR3 DNA sequence: TGCGCCAGCAGCTTGGCCGGACAGGGGGAGACCCAGTACTTC.

This chain joins TRBV27 and TRBJ2-1; D remains unclear. Germline V gene sequence: CDR1 MNHEY, CDR2 SMNVEV (reference sequence). This CDR3 region has 12 residues. Between the trimmed V and J ends, which lost 6 bases and 6 bases, there was a span of 9 bases. CDR3 DNA sequence: TGTGCCAGCAGCCGCCCCGGCAATGAGCAGTTCTTC. This gives the protein CASSRPGNEQFF.

This clone was counted once. The J gene is TRBJ2-1, the V gene TRBV5-1; 7 bases line up with TRBD2. Germline V CDR1 and CDR2: SGHRS, YFSETQ. After removal of 0 bases from V and 2 bases from J, the junction contained 2 bases not matched to a gene. The CDR3 extends over 15 amino acids. The CDR3 nucleotides are TGCGCCAGCAGCTTGGCCCTAGCGGCCTACAATGAGCAGTTCTTC. This encodes CASSLALAAYNEQFF.

V and J are TRBV6-6 and TRBJ2-7; TRBD1 is a possible D gene (5 bases). Germline CDR1 is MNHNY and CDR2 is SVGAGI (reference sequence). The germline V and J ends were trimmed by 4 bases and 6 bases, with 13 bases remaining between them. The CDR3 has 13 residues. The CDR3 DNA reads as TGTGCCAGCAGTTCTTCCCAAGACAGCGAGCAGTACTTC. It yields the protein CASSSSQDSEQYF.

This clone occurred a few times. This chain links TRBV2 with TRBJ1-1, with D perhaps TRBD1 (5 bases). This CDR3 has 15 residues. V was clipped by 6 bases and J by 4 bases, with 18 bases between them. From germline, CDR1 is SNHLY and CDR2 FYNNEI. Here the CDR3 DNA reads TGTGCCAGCAGACCCACCGGGGGGTCGAGCACTGAAGCTTTCTTT. The encoded protein is CASRPTGGSSTEAFF. Complete variable domain (other parts from reference TRBV2 and TRBJ1-1): EPEVTQTPSHQVTQMGQEVILRCVPISNHLYFYWYRQILGQKVEFLVSFYNNEISEKSEIFDDQFSVERPDGSNFTLKIRSTKLEDSAMYFCASRPTGGSSTEAFFGQGTRLTVV.

V gene TRBV7-9 combines with J gene TRBJ1-5; D perhaps matches TRBD1 (5 bases). The CDR3 has 14 residues. Germline CDR1 and CDR2: SEHNR and FQNEAQ (reference sequence). The V end was cut by 3 bases, the J end by 7 bases, with 13 bases between. The CDR3 bases are TGTGCCAGCAGCTTGGGGGGGATAGGGCAGCCCCAGCATTTT. This encodes CASSLGGIGQPQHF. Full variable domain (remainder filled in from reference TRBV7-9 and TRBJ1-5): DTGVSQNPRHKITKRGQNVTFRCDPISEHNRLYWYRQTLGQGPEFLTYFQNEAQLEKSRLLSDRFSAERPKGSFSTLEIQRTEQGDSAMYLCASSLGGIGQPQHFGDGTRLSIL.

CDR3 residues: CASSQDGGTLSDEQFF. DNA for the CDR3: TGTGCCAGCAGCCAAGATGGAGGGACCCTGAGCGATGAGCAGTTCTTC. The chain is built from TRBV4-2 and TRBJ2-1, with TRBD2 as a possible D gene (6 bases). Between the trimmed V and J ends, which lost 0 bases and 8 bases, there was a span of 17 bases. The CDR3 length is 16 residues. Germline values: CDR1 LGHNA, CDR2 YNFKEQ.

In this sample, this clone turned up many times. The J gene is TRBJ1-3, the V gene TRBV2, with 10 nucleotides matching TRBD1. The CDR3 has 15 amino acids. V was clipped by 8 bases and J by 2 bases; unmatched bases: 6. Germline values: CDR1 SNHLY, CDR2 FYNNEI. The CDR3: CASGDRGLTGNTIYF. DNA for the CDR3: TGTGCCAGCGGGGACAGGGGCCTAACTGGAAACACCATATATTTT.

The chain links TRBV19 to TRBJ2-3, with 7 bases lining up with TRBD1. Germline V gene data show CDR1 as LNHDA and CDR2 as SQIVND (reference sequence). J gave up 0 bases and V 4 bases, and 10 bases lay outside the gene matches. This CDR3 is 17 amino acids long. In DNA, the CDR3 is TGTGCCAGTAGTAGGACAGGCAAGATGACTAGCACAGATACGCAGTATTTT. It is translated as CASSRTGKMTSTDTQYF.

The V and J genes are TRBV28 and TRBJ1-1; possibly TRBD1 for D (6 bases). Germline loops: CDR1 MDHEN, CDR2 SYDVKM. The CDR3 is 17 residues long. V shed 1 base and J shed 1 base, with 16 bases lying between them. CDR3 bases: TGTGCCAGCAGTTTATTTGGCGGGGGGCGGAAGAACACTGAAGCTTTCTTT. Protein product: CASSLFGGGRKNTEAFF.

V is TRBV18 and J is TRBJ1-4, with D maybe TRBD1 (5 bases). The V end lost 5 bases, the J end lost 4 bases, and 11 bases lay between the germline ends. Germline CDR1 KGHSH, CDR2 LQKENI. The CDR3 totals 14 residues. As DNA, the CDR3 is TGTGCCAGCTCAGCAGGGATCGGTAATGAAAAACTGTTTTTT. Translation: CASSAGIGNEKLFF. The variable domain in full, with the rest retrieved from reference TRBV18 and TRBJ1-4, is NAGVMQNPRHLVRRRGQEARLRCSPMKGHSHVYWYRQLPEEGLKFMVYLQKENIIDESGMPKERFSAEFPKEGPSILRIQQVVRGDSAAYFCASSAGIGNEKLFFGSGTQLSVL.

The V call is TRBV2, the J call TRBJ1-5; D is possibly TRBD1 (6 bases). CDR3 length: 14 residues. V was trimmed by 5 bases and J by 6 bases, leaving 14 bases between them. The germline CDR1 and CDR2 sequences are SNHLY and FYNNEI. CDR3 DNA: TGTGCCAGCAGTTCCGGACAGCTTATTCAGCCCCAGCATTTT. It yields the protein CASSSGQLIQPQHF.

Only a few counts were recorded for this clone. The chain is built from TRBV7-8 and TRBJ1-6; D possibly corresponds to TRBD1 (5 bases). CDR1 is SGHVS, CDR2 FQNEAQ, per germline. This CDR3 has 19 amino acids. The germline V and J ends were trimmed by 4 bases and 0 bases, with 19 bases remaining between them. DNA for the CDR3: TGTGCCAGCAGCTCTAGCGCCGGGGGTCAAAGCTCCTATAATTCACCCCTCCACTTT. Protein product: CASSSSAGGQSSYNSPLHF.